This entry is about one T cell receptor (beta chain). Its antigen is undetermined. This specimen comes from a study of cytomegalovirus exposure and HLA in healthy donors. General study findings and limits: Common viral pathogens were later found to be apparently linked to several of the most significant clusters. There were some public TCRs occurring in many donors, but most TCR sequences were rare. A later analysis linked a missense variant in DCLRE1C to the trimming of TCR beta V and J genes.

Use of 60 Vbeta and 13 Jbeta primers characterized the PCR. In the source study's methods: Later reanalysis found 75 million to 95 million unique TCR beta chains, around 9.9 million of them shared. The method was immunoSEQ multiplex PCR; TCRdb's version includes in-frame clones alone and lacks a portion of them. Clonal size and the V and J genes are those of that table, whereas D and trimming came from the DNA. This sample has 150,000 to 200,000 clones; about four fifths occur once, and the top ten carry around 7.2%. This receptor was obtained from a man aged 25 to 40 in good health and CMV-seropositive. The material sequenced was PBMCs.

CDR3 protein: CASSQTGGGNTEAFF. The CDR3 DNA reads as TGCGCCAGCAGCCAGACCGGCGGGGGGAACACTGAAGCTTTCTTT. The V and J genes are TRBV4-1 and TRBJ1-1; D perhaps matches TRBD1 (5 bases). This CDR3 region has 15 residues. V was shortened by 3 bases and J by 1 base, with 12 bases between the two germline ends. Germline V gene sequence: CDR1 MGHRA, CDR2 YSYEKL.